Listed here are 5 T cell receptor beta chains from one sample, sequenced in a study of OX40 agonist ivuxolimab in advanced cancers. Some clones are missing from TCRdb's copy, which holds only in-frame ones; the method was immunoSEQ multiplex PCR. The sample shows around 83,000 clones, 88% of them seen only once. Sequencing used CD4+ or CD8+ T cells sorted from blood, obtained in a trial of the OX40 agonist ivuxolimab. The receptors originated from an adult with an advanced solid tumor such as melanoma, head and neck, liver or kidney cancer.

This chain links TRBV15 with TRBJ1-2, with a weak D call TRBD1 (6 bases). Per the germline V gene, CDR1 is LNHNV and CDR2 is YYDKDF (reference sequence). The CDR3 runs 14 residues. The V end lost 0 bases, the J end lost 4 bases, and 9 bases lay between the germline ends. The CDR3 sequence: CATSRDAGAYGYTF. CDR3 sequence (DNA): TGTGCCACCAGCAGAGATGCGGGGGCCTATGGCTACACCTTC. Looking up the rest from reference TRBV15 and TRBJ1-2 gives the full variable domain: DAMVIQNPRYQVTQFGKPVTLSCSQTLNHNVMYWYQQKSSQAPKLLFHYYDKDFNNEADTPDNFQSRRPNTSFCFLDIRSPGLGDTAMYLCATSRDAGAYGYTFGSGTRLTVV.

The chain has TRBV28 and TRBJ1-3; 7 bases agree with TRBD1. This CDR3 spans 16 amino acids. V lost 6 bases to trimming and J lost 2 bases; unmatched junction nucleotides: 10. The germline V gene encodes CDR1 MDHEN and CDR2 SYDVKM. The CDR3 DNA follows: TGTGCCAGCAGAAGACAAGGGACAGTCGCTGGAAACACCATATATTTT. Protein product: CASRRQGTVAGNTIYF.

V is TRBV2 and J is TRBJ1-4, with D possibly matching TRBD1 (5 bases). The CDR3 extends over 13 amino acids. The V and J ends lost 5 bases and 8 bases respectively, with 12 bases between them. The germline V gene has CDR1 SNHLY and CDR2 FYNNEI. CDR3 bases: TGTGCCAGCAGTCGGGACTTGTTCGAAAAACTGTTTTTT. Its translation: CASSRDLFEKLFF.

The J gene is TRBJ2-5, the V gene TRBV1; TRBD2, the table's D call, was not compared with the DNA. TRBV1 corresponds to a pseudogene. The CDR3 runs to 21 residues. The CDR3: CTSSQENGETSGAQRSETQYF. The CDR3 region has the DNA TGCACCAGCAGCCAAGAAAATGGCGAGACTAGCGGAGCCCAGAGGTCAGAGACCCAGTACTTC.

This rearrangement joins TRBV6-5 to TRBJ2-1, with 7 bases identical to TRBD1. The CDR3 consists of 15 residues. Germline CDR1 reads MNHEY; CDR2 reads SVGAGI. With V trimmed by 9 bases and J by 3 bases, 11 bases remained unmatched. The CDR3 bases are TGTGCCAGAATCAGAAGGGACAGAAACTACAATGAGCAGTTCTTC. Amino acid sequence: CARIRRDRNYNEQFF.